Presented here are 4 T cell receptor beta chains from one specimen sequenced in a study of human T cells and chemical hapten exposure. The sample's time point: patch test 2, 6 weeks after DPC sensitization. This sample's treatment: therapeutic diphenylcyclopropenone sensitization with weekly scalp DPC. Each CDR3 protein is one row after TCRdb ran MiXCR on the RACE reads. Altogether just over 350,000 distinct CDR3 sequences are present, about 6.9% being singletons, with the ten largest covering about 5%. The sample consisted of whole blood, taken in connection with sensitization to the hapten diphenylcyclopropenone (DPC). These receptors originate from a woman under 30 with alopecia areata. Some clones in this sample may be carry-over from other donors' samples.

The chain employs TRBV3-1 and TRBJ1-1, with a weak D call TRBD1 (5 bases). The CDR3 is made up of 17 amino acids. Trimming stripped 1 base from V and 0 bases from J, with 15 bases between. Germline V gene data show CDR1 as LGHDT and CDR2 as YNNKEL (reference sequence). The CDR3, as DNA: TGTGCCAGCAGCCAAGGGTTAGGGGCGACCATGAACACTGAAGCTTTCTTT. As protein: CASSQGLGATMNTEAFF. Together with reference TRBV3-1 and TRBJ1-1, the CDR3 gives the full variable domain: DTAVSQTPKYLVTQMGNDKSIKCEQNLGHDTMYWYKQDSKKFLKIMFSYNNKELIINETVPNRFSPKSPDKAHLNLHINSLELGDSAVYFCASSQGLGATMNTEAFFGQGTRLTVV.

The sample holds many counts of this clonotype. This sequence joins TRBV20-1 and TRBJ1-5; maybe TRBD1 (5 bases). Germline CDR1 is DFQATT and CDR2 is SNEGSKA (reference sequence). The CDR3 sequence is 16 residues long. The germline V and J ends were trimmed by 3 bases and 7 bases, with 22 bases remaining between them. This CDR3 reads CSASGPPGRVEQPQHF. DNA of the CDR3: TGCAGTGCTAGTGGGCCCCCGGGCAGGGTTGAACAGCCCCAGCATTTT.

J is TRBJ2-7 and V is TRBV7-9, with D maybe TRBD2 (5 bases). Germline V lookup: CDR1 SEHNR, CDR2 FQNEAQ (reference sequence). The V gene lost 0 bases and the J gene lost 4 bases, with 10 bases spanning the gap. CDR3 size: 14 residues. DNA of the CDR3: TGTGCCAGCAGCTTAGCAGGCTCGGGGTACGAGCAGTACTTC. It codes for CASSLAGSGYEQYF.

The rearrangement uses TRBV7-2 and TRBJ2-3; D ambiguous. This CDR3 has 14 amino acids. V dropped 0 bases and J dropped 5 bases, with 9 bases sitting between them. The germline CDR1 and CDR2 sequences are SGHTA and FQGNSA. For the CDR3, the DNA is TGTGCCAGCAGCTTAGCCGCAGGTGAAGATACGCAGTATTTT. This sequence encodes CASSLAAGEDTQYF.